A selection of T cell receptor beta chains follows, all from one sample in a study of metastatic and nonmetastatic thyroid tumors. TCRdb re-processed the PCR reads through MiXCR. The top ten hold 3% to 4.5% of the sample, which has 85,000 to 95,000 clones, 15% seen once. The specimen was blood. These TCRs come from a female donor with papillary thyroid cancer or a benign thyroid nodule (not recorded which). Some clones in this sample may be carry-over from other donors' samples. The CDR3 runs from the conserved cysteine through the conserved F or W. Fields, in order: J gene, clone size, D gene, V gene, CDR3 DNA, CDR3 protein. D genes are given only for firm matches. Where a row states a size, it is once, few, many or the class of an expanded clone; other rows omit it.

TRBJ1-2,many,-,TRBV14,TGTGCCAGCAGCCAAGATCGCAGGGGAACATATGGCTGCACCTTC,CASSQDRRGTYGCTF
TRBJ1-6,many,TRBD1,TRBV28,TGTGCCAGCAGTCGCTCCAGGGGGCAGTATAATTCACCCCTCCACTTT,CASSRSRGQYNSPLHF
TRBJ1-4,few,-,TRBV28,TGTGCCAGCACCTTAGGCAGATTTGAAAAACTGTTTTTT,CASTLGRFEKLFF
TRBJ1-2,many,-,TRBV4-1,TGCGCCAGCAGCCCCGTACAACAGGGATTCTATGGCTACACCTTC,CASSPVQQGFYGYTF
TRBJ1-1,many,-,TRBV7-9,TGTGCCAGCAGCCAAGGGACAGAAGCTTTCTTT,CASSQGTEAFF
TRBJ1-2,-,-,TRBV6-2/TRBV6-3,TGTGCCAGCAGTTACCGGCAGTTACTCGTCTACACCTTC,CASSYRQLLVYTF
TRBJ1-2,many,-,TRBV4-2,TGTGCCAGCAGCCAAGGAGGGGCAGGGGCAACTGGCTACACCTTC,CASSQGGAGATGYTF
TRBJ1-4,many,-,TRBV9,TGTGCCAGCAGCTTGCCCGGGCAGGGGGAAAAACTGTTTTTT,CASSLPGQGEKLFF
TRBJ2-4,-,-,TRBV4-1,TGCGCCAGCAGCCCGAGACAGGTCTTCGAATCCAAAAACATTCAGTACTTC,CASSPRQVFESKNIQYF
TRBJ1-2,many,-,TRBV19,TGTGCCGGTTACCGCAGAGGACCTAACTATGGCTACACCTTC,CAGYRRGPNYGYTF
TRBJ1-1,many,-,TRBV30,TGTGCCTGGAGTGCATCGCAACACCGGAACACTGAAGCTTTCTTT,CAWSASQHRNTEAFF
TRBJ1-2,-,-,TRBV4-2,TGTGCCAGCAGCCAAGATCTAGAGGGGTCAGTATCTAACTATGGCTACACCTTC,CASSQDLEGSVSNYGYTF
TRBJ1-5,-,TRBD1,TRBV10-3,TGTGCCATCAGCGCGGGACAGGGTGGGTCGAGTCAGCCCCAGCATTTT,CAISAGQGGSSQPQHF
TRBJ2-2,many,-,TRBV20-1,TGCAGTGCTCGCCAGGGTGCCGGGGAGCTGTTTTTT,CSARQGAGELFF
TRBJ1-1,many,TRBD1,TRBV12-3/TRBV12-4,TGTGCCAGCAGTACAGGGGAGAACACTGAAGCTTTCTTT,CASSTGENTEAFF
TRBJ1-5,-,-,TRBV6-2/TRBV6-3,TGTGCCAGCGTGAAGGCAGGGGTTAATCAGCCCCAGCATTTT,CASVKAGVNQPQHF
TRBJ1-4,-,TRBD1,TRBV11-2,TGTGCCAGCAGCTTGGCCAGGGGGAGAAAACTGTTTTTT,CASSLARGRKLFF
TRBJ2-2,-,TRBD2,TRBV7-9,TGTGCCAGCAGCTGGACTAGTCCCACCGGGGAGCTGTTTTTT,CASSWTSPTGELFF
TRBJ2-4,many,TRBD2,TRBV7-3,TGTGCCAGCAGCCCTGGGGCTAGCGGGGGTGGGGACATTCAGTACTTC,CASSPGASGGGDIQYF
TRBJ2-5,many,-,TRBV30,TGTGCCTGGAGTGTCGTCAGGGGACTTGAGACCCAGTACTTC,CAWSVVRGLETQYF
TRBJ1-4,many,TRBD1,TRBV7-9,TGTGCCAGCAGACGAGACAGGGGGGGGAATGAAAAACTGTTTTTT,CASRRDRGGNEKLFF
TRBJ2-1,many,TRBD2,TRBV3-1,TGTGCCAGCAGCCAAGCCCTAGCGGGGGCCGCAGGGGGCAATGAGCAGTTCTTC,CASSQALAGAAGGNEQFF
TRBJ2-7,many,-,TRBV20-1,TGCAGTGCTAGACCCCCCCCAGCTACCTACGAGCAGTACTTC,CSARPPPATYEQYF
TRBJ2-3,-,-,TRBV3-1,TGTGCCAGCAGCCAAGTTTGGGGAGTATGGACAGATACGCAGTATTTT,CASSQVWGVWTDTQYF
TRBJ1-4,many,TRBD1,TRBV19,TGTGCCAGTAGTTCGACAGGGACTAATGAAAAACTGTTTTTT,CASSSTGTNEKLFF
TRBJ2-7,few,-,TRBV28,TGCGCCAGCAGTTTAGACTACAACTACGATCAGTACTTC,CASSLDYNYDQYF
TRBJ2-5,few,TRBD2,TRBV12-3/TRBV12-4,TGTGCCAGCAGTTTGGGCGACCGGGAGGCCTTCCAAGAGACCCAGTACTTC,CASSLGDREAFQETQYF
TRBJ1-2,many,-,TRBV20-1,TGCAGTGCTAGAGATCCCAGGATCGCTAACTATGGCTACACCTTC,CSARDPRIANYGYTF
TRBJ1-3,many,-,TRBV28,TGTGCCAGCAGTTTCTATATCTCTGGAAACACCATATATTTT,CASSFYISGNTIYF
TRBJ2-3,many,TRBD2,TRBV2,TGTGCCAGCAGACTAGCGGGGGGGCTCACAGATACGCAGTATTTT,CASRLAGGLTDTQYF
TRBJ2-7,many,-,TRBV10-2,TGCGCCAGCAGTAAAGTCGCGAATCCCAACCCCTACGAGCAGTACTTC,CASSKVANPNPYEQYF
TRBJ2-2,-,TRBD2,TRBV11-1,TGTGCCAGCAGCGCGGGACTAGCTACGAACACCGGGGAGCTGTTTTTT,CASSAGLATNTGELFF
TRBJ2-5,many,TRBD1,TRBV20-1,TGCAGTGCTCCCGACAGGGGAAAAGAGACCCAGTACTTC,CSAPDRGKETQYF
TRBJ1-6,many,TRBD1,TRBV20-1,TGCAGTGCTAGTGCGACAGGGATGTATGGTAATTCACCCCTCCACTTT,CSASATGMYGNSPLHF
TRBJ1-5,many,-,TRBV20-1,TGCAGGCTGAAAGGGACGCTTAATCAGCCCCAACATTTT,CRLKGTLNQPQHF
TRBJ2-7,many,-,TRBV6-1,TGTGCCAGCAGCACACTAGCAGGCTACGAGCAGTACTTC,CASSTLAGYEQYF
TRBJ2-6,-,TRBD1,TRBV10-1,TGCGCCAGCGAGATAAGACAGGGAACTCGACCCGTGGCCAACGTCCTGACTTTT,CASEIRQGTRPVANVLTF
TRBJ2-7,many,-,TRBV20-1,TGCAGTGCTAGGGCCCTTTCGTGGGGGGACTACGAGCAGTACTTC,CSARALSWGDYEQYF
TRBJ2-3,many,TRBD2,TRBV20-1,TGCAGTGCTAGAGATTATACCGGGACTAGCAGGAATACGCAGTATTTT,CSARDYTGTSRNTQYF
TRBJ1-2,many,-,TRBV7-2,TGTGCCAGCAGCCTCGACCGAAGAGGCTACACCTTC,CASSLDRRGYTF
TRBJ1-2,many,-,TRBV30,TGTGCCTGGAGTGATGAGGGCAAATACTATGGCTACACCTTC,CAWSDEGKYYGYTF
TRBJ2-1,-,-,TRBV5-4,TGTGCCAGCAGCTTAGTGGGCAGGAAGAATGAGCAGTTCTTC,CASSLVGRKNEQFF
TRBJ1-4,many,-,TRBV5-1,TGCGCCAGCAGCAGTGGAGGCGGTGCAACTAATGAAAAACTGTTTTTT,CASSSGGGATNEKLFF
TRBJ2-1,many,-,TRBV6-2/TRBV6-3,TGTGCCAGCAGTCCACTAGTGCTAGATCAGCAGTTCTTC,CASSPLVLDQQFF
TRBJ2-5,few,TRBD1,TRBV5-4,TGTGCCAGCAGCGGACAGGGGGCGGAGACCCAGTACTTC,CASSGQGAETQYF
TRBJ1-3,many,-,TRBV9,TGTGCCAGCAGCTCCGGGACAACCGGAAACACCATATATTTT,CASSSGTTGNTIYF
TRBJ2-3,many,-,TRBV27,TGTGCCAGCAGCCGCGGCTGGGGGACAGATACGCAGTATTTT,CASSRGWGTDTQYF
TRBJ1-3,many,-,TRBV6-1,TGTGCCAGCAGTATTACAGGGACTGGAAACACCATATATTTT,CASSITGTGNTIYF
TRBJ2-7,many,-,TRBV6-5,TGTGCCAGCAGTTACTCAAAAGACTTAGGCAACGAGCAGTACTTC,CASSYSKDLGNEQYF
TRBJ2-7,many,-,TRBV18,TGTGCCAGCTCACCCCAAGGGACAGTGACTAGGGAGCAGTACTTC,CASSPQGTVTREQYF
TRBJ2-5,-,-,TRBV7-6,TGTTCCAGCAGCTTTAGACAGTTTGGAGAGACCCAGTACTTC,CSSSFRQFGETQYF
TRBJ1-4,many,TRBD1,TRBV5-1,TGCGCCAGCAGCGCACAGGGGGCAACTAATGAAAAACTGTTTTTT,CASSAQGATNEKLFF
TRBJ2-7,many,-,TRBV3-1,TGTGCCAGCAGCCCCGGACAGACCGTCTACGAGCAGTACTTC,CASSPGQTVYEQYF
TRBJ2-3,many,TRBD1,TRBV7-9,TGTGCCAGCAGCTCCCAGGGGGCAGATACGCAGTATTTT,CASSSQGADTQYF
TRBJ2-2,-,TRBD1,TRBV3-1,TGTGCCAGCACCGGGACAGTTAACACCGGGGAGCTGTTTTTT,CASTGTVNTGELFF
TRBJ2-2,few,-,TRBV24-1,TGTGCCATTTCCGGCTCCTACACCGGGGACCTGTTTTTT,CAISGSYTGDLFF
TRBJ2-5,many,TRBD1,TRBV2,TGTGCCAGCAGTGCGGAATACCGGGACAGGGGTTTTCAAGAGACCCAGTACTTC,CASSAEYRDRGFQETQYF
TRBJ2-2,many,TRBD1,TRBV2,TGTGCCAGCAGCTTACAGGGGGCTACGGGGGAGCTGTTTTTT,CASSLQGATGELFF
TRBJ2-6,many,TRBD1,TRBV6-1,TGTGCCAGCAGCCAGGGGGCACCCTTCTCTGGGGCCAACGTCCTGACTTTC,CASSQGAPFSGANVLTF